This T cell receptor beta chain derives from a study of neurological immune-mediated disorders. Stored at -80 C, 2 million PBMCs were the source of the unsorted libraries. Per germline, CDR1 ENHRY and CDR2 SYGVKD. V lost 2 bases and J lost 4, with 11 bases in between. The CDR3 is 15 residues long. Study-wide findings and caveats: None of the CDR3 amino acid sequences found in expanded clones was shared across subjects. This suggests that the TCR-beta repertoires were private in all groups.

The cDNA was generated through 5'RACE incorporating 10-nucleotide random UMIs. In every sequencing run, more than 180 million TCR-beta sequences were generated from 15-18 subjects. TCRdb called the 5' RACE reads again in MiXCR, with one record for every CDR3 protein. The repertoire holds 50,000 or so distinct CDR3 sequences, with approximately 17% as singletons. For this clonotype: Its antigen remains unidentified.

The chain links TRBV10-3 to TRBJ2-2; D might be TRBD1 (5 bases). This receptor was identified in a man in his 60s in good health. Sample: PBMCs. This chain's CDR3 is CAISEDRTITGELFF. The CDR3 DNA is TGTGCCATCAGTGAGGACAGAACGATCACCGGGGAGCTGTTTTTT.